Following are 5 T cell receptor beta chains from one sample sequenced in a study of shared clonotypes between healthy human individuals. The assay was immunoSEQ multiplex PCR, and TCRdb's table has in-frame clones only and misses some. Among around 1,900,000 clones listed, about 94% were seen once. CD8 cells regarded as naive lacked CD45RO, were positively chosen for CCR7, and omitted terminally differentiated effector memory CD45RA+ cells. Material: naive CD8+ T cells from PBMCs. The source of these receptors is a man aged 18 to 30 in good health. Some clones in this sample may be carry-over from other donors' samples.

This clone was detected once. This rearrangement joins TRBV10-3 to TRBJ1-3, with D possibly matching TRBD1 (5 bases). Trimming pared 6 bases from V and 6 bases from J, leaving 15 bases between. The CDR3 runs 14 residues. CDR1 and CDR2 (germline): ENHRY, SYGVKD. This chain's CDR3 is CAIRGRDALNTIYF. The DNA for the CDR3 is TGTGCCATCAGGGGCCGGGACGCCCTAAACACCATATATTTT.

In nucleotides, the CDR3 is TGTGCCAGAAGCCCTGAACGAACAGCGAACACCGGGGAGCTGTTTTTT. Its protein product is CARSPERTANTGELFF. The chain employs TRBV5-3 and TRBJ2-2; D uncertain. TRBV5-3 is labeled an ORF, and its function is uncertain. The CDR3 loop spans 16 amino acids. The ends were cut back, 4 bases at V and 0 bases at J, with 13 bases in the middle.

The J gene is TRBJ2-7, the V gene TRBV25-1; maybe TRBD1 (6 bases). Trimming cost V 4 bases and J 2 bases, with 12 bases left between them. The CDR3 contains 14 residues. Germline CDR1 reads MGHDK; CDR2 reads SYGVNS. CDR3 bases: TGTGCCAGCAGTGCAAACAGGGAAACCTACGAGCAGTACTTC. The encoded protein is CASSANRETYEQYF.

This chain links TRBV7-2 with TRBJ2-7; 11 bases are shared with TRBD2. The V and J ends lost 5 bases and 1 base, in that order; junction bases with no gene match: 10. Germline CDR1 is SGHTA and CDR2 is FQGNSA. The length of the CDR3 is 17 residues. The CDR3 DNA is TGTGCCAGCAGCCTTCGGTCCGGGACTAGCGGATCCTACGAGCAGTACTTC. Translated, it gives CASSLRSGTSGSYEQYF.

The J gene is TRBJ1-5, the V gene TRBV27; no clear D gene. Trimming removed 3 bases at V and 8 bases at J, with 14 bases between. CDR1 and CDR2 (germline): MNHEY, SMNVEV (reference sequence). CDR3 size: 14 residues. For the CDR3, the DNA is TGTGCCAGCAGTTTTAGGGCCCGCGGGGAGCCCCAGCATTTT. It encodes CASSFRARGEPQHF.